The 13 T cell receptor beta chains below come from one sample, sequenced in a study of blood T cell repertoires in COVID-19. Assay used: immunoSEQ multiplex PCR; TCRdb lists only in-frame clones, some missing. Found here are roughly 430,000 clones, around 90% of them singletons; the top ten hold about 2.1%. Material: PBMCs or T cells enriched from blood (not recorded which). The receptors come from a middle-aged woman with acute COVID-19.

The chain carries TRBV6-5 and TRBJ1-1; D might be TRBD1 (5 bases). Germline assignment: CDR1 MNHEY and CDR2 SVGAGI. V was cut by 6 bases and J by 2 bases, with 16 bases left in between. The CDR3 is 15 amino acids. The CDR3 DNA sequence: TGTGCCAGCAGACTGAGGCCGGGGGTTAACACTGAAGCTTTCTTT. Translated, it gives CASRLRPGVNTEAFF.

The V gene is TRBV3-1 (or the pseudogene TRBV3-2), the J gene TRBJ2-5, with 12 nucleotides matching TRBD2. CDR1 LGHDT and CDR2 YNNKEL come from the germline V gene (reference sequence). This CDR3 has 14 amino acids. Losses at the gene ends were 4 bases for V and 4 bases for J; bases not matched to a gene: 1. The CDR3 coding sequence is TGTGCCAGCAGCCCGGGACTAGCGGGAGAGACCCAGTACTTC. Translating gives CASSPGLAGETQYF.

J is TRBJ2-3 and V is TRBV5-1, with D possibly matching TRBD1 (5 bases). Trimming took off 3 bases at V and 3 bases at J, with 8 bases between the two ends. Germline CDR1 and CDR2: SGHRS and YFSETQ. The CDR3 is made up of 13 amino acids. In nucleotides, the CDR3 is TGCGCCAGCAGCTCTCGACAGACAGATACGCAGTATTTT. Translation: CASSSRQTDTQYF. The full variable domain, with the rest looked up from reference TRBV5-1 and TRBJ2-3, is KAGVTQTPRYLIKTRGQQVTLSCSPISGHRSVSWYQQTPGQGLQFLFEYFSETQRNKGNFPGRFSGRQFSNSRSEMNVSTLELGDSALYLCASSSRQTDTQYFGPGTRLTVL.

This sequence joins TRBV20-1 and TRBJ1-2; 8 bases are a match to TRBD1. The CDR3 has 12 amino acids. The V and J ends lost 3 bases and 5 bases, in that order; junction bases with no gene match: 2. Looked up from germline, CDR1 is DFQATT and CDR2 is SNEGSKA (reference sequence). Here the CDR3 reads CSASTGGYGYTF. CDR3 in DNA: TGCAGTGCTAGTACAGGGGGGTATGGCTACACCTTC.

The chain carries TRBV7-9 and TRBJ1-1; D not resolved. There are 11 residues in the CDR3. Deletions cut 2 bases from V and 5 bases from J, with 3 bases between. The V gene's germline CDR1 is SEHNR and CDR2 FQNEAQ (reference sequence). The DNA of the CDR3 is TGTGCCAGCAGCTTACATACTGAAGCTTTCTTT. This translates into CASSLHTEAFF.

The V gene is TRBV6-2 or TRBV6-3, the J gene TRBJ1-2; D is undetermined. V was pared by 5 bases and J by 4 bases, with 14 bases between. The CDR3 spans 14 residues. Per the germline V gene, CDR1 is MNHEY and CDR2 is SVGEGT. The CDR3 DNA is TGTGCCAGCAGTATTCGGACTCGCGTCTATGGCTACACCTTC. Amino acids: CASSIRTRVYGYTF.

This chain links TRBV11-2 with TRBJ2-7; TRBD1 agrees at 7 bases. From germline, CDR1 is SGHAT and CDR2 FQNNGV. J was trimmed by 2 bases and V by 4 bases; bases with no gene match: 8. The CDR3 covers 15 residues. CDR3 loop: CASSSRQGNPYEQYF. CDR3 in DNA: TGTGCCAGCAGCTCGCGACAGGGTAACCCCTACGAGCAGTACTTC.

The rearrangement joins TRBV7-8 to TRBJ1-1, with 8 bases fitting TRBD1. Germline loops: CDR1 SGHVS, CDR2 FQNEAQ. V trimming: 5 bases; J trimming: 1 base; junction bases outside the gene matches: 15. The CDR3 is made up of 18 amino acids. The CDR3 DNA follows: TGTGCCAGCAGCCCATACAAGCTGCAGGGGGCTACGAACACTGAAGCTTTCTTT. This codes for CASSPYKLQGATNTEAFF.

The V gene is TRBV3-1 (or the pseudogene TRBV3-2), the J gene TRBJ2-3; 8 positions agree with TRBD2. The CDR3 consists of 15 residues. V was pared by 1 base and J by 6 bases, with 6 bases of the junction left unmatched. The germline V gene has CDR1 LGHDT and CDR2 YNNKEL (reference sequence). DNA for the CDR3: TGTGCCAGCAGCCAAGTCGGTCGGGGGGGGGATACGCAGTATTTT. Amino acid sequence: CASSQVGRGGDTQYF.

The chain's CDR3 is CAWSGDRGASPLHF. The CDR3 DNA follows: TGTGCCTGGAGTGGTGACAGGGGAGCGTCACCCCTCCACTTT. This chain uses TRBV30 with TRBJ1-6; 8 bases fit TRBD1. The germline V gene encodes CDR1 GTSNPN and CDR2 SVGIG (reference sequence). The CDR3 sequence is 14 residues long. V was pared by 1 base and J by 10 bases, with 6 bases of the junction left unmatched.

This chain uses TRBV19 with TRBJ1-5; the match to TRBD1 covers 7 bases. This CDR3 has 14 residues. Germline trimming cut 9 bases from V and 5 bases from J; bases unmatched to any gene: 10. The V gene's germline CDR1 is LNHDA and CDR2 SQIVND (reference sequence). CDR3 loop: CASAITGDDQPQHF. As DNA, the CDR3 is TGTGCCAGCGCTATTACAGGGGACGATCAGCCCCAGCATTTT.

The chain employs TRBV2 and TRBJ1-1, with 8 bases that match TRBD1. Germline CDR1 SNHLY, CDR2 FYNNEI. The trim removed 6 bases at V and 1 base at J, leaving 10 bases unmatched. The CDR3 has 16 residues. Here the CDR3 reads CASSPNRGIANTEAFF. CDR3 in DNA: TGTGCCAGCAGCCCTAACAGGGGGATCGCGAACACTGAAGCTTTCTTT. The full variable domain, its missing parts supplied by reference TRBV2 and TRBJ1-1, is EPEVTQTPSHQVTQMGQEVILRCVPISNHLYFYWYRQILGQKVEFLVSFYNNEISEKSEIFDDQFSVERPDGSNFTLKIRSTKLEDSAMYFCASSPNRGIANTEAFFGQGTRLTVV.

The chain has TRBV19 and TRBJ2-2; 7 nucleotides agree with TRBD1. The V gene's germline CDR1 is LNHDA and CDR2 SQIVND (reference sequence). There are 14 residues in the CDR3. V lost 7 bases, J lost 5 bases, and 7 bases stayed unmatched. CDR3 sequence reads: CASNNRGNTGELFF. The CDR3, as DNA: TGTGCCAGTAATAACAGGGGTAATACCGGGGAGCTGTTTTTT.